One sample yielded the 8 T cell receptor beta chains listed below, sequenced in a study of blood T cell repertoires in COVID-19. TCRdb's copy holds only in-frame clones and misses some; the assay was immunoSEQ multiplex PCR. This sample has fewer than 400,000 clones, with around nine tenths found just once. The sequencing sample was made of peripheral blood. The receptors come from a woman in her twenties or thirties with COVID-19, enrolled during active disease.

The chain employs TRBV5-1 and TRBJ1-1; no clear D gene. V lost 3 bases to trimming and J lost 5 bases, with 11 bases between them. From germline, CDR1 is SGHRS and CDR2 YFSETQ. The CDR3 spans 13 residues. CDR3 DNA: TGCGCCAGCAGCTACCGGGGAACAACTGAAGCTTTCTTT. Its translation: CASSYRGTTEAFF.

CDR3 DNA: TGTGCCAGCAAGGGGCGGGGGGGCTACGAGCAGTACTTC. Its translation is CASKGRGGYEQYF. The rearrangement links TRBV27 to TRBJ2-7, with TRBD2 matching over 9 bases. The germline gives CDR1 MNHEY, CDR2 SMNVEV (reference sequence). The CDR3 sequence is 13 residues long. V dropped 7 bases and J dropped 3; count of bases not matched to a gene: 4.

The J gene is TRBJ2-7, the V gene TRBV5-6; TRBD2 matches at 11 bases. V lost 3 bases, J lost 6 bases, and 11 bases stayed unmatched. Germline assignment: CDR1 SGHDT and CDR2 YYEEEE. The CDR3 consists of 16 residues. The CDR3 sequence is CASSSLTSGNPVEQYV. The DNA for the CDR3 is TGTGCCAGCAGCTCTTTGACTAGCGGGAACCCAGTCGAGCAGTACGTC.

J is TRBJ1-6 and V is TRBV13; TRBD1 aligns across 8 bases. Trimming cost V 1 base and J 8 bases; bases outside gene matches: 19. Per the germline V gene, CDR1 is PRHDT and CDR2 is FYEKMQ (reference sequence). This CDR3 contains 20 residues. CDR3 in amino acids: CASSLVSFFLAGGAYSPLHF. The CDR3 nucleotides read TGTGCCAGCAGCTTAGTGTCTTTCTTTTTGGCAGGGGGCGCTTATTCACCCCTCCACTTT.

This chain joins TRBV4-3 and TRBJ1-1, with D perhaps TRBD1 (5 bases). Germline V gives CDR1 LGHNA, CDR2 YSLEER. V shed 0 bases and J shed 3 bases, with 8 bases lying between them. This CDR3 region has 14 residues. CDR3: CASSQDREDTEAFF. The CDR3 nucleotides read TGCGCCAGCAGCCAAGACAGGGAGGACACTGAAGCTTTCTTT.

This clone was counted a single time. V usage is TRBV7-2 and J usage is TRBJ1-2, with 7 nucleotides matching TRBD1. Germline V lookup: CDR1 SGHTA, CDR2 FQGNSA. This CDR3 is 13 amino acids long. V was clipped by 6 bases and J by 8 bases; unmatched bases: 9. The CDR3 spells CASRVGTAFGYTF. Written as DNA, the CDR3 is TGTGCCAGCAGAGTAGGGACAGCCTTCGGCTACACCTTC.

The V call is TRBV19, the J call TRBJ1-1, with 9 bases that match TRBD1. Losses at the gene ends were 10 bases for V and 4 bases for J; bases not matched to a gene: 7. This CDR3 region has 13 residues. The germline gives CDR1 LNHDA, CDR2 SQIVND (reference sequence). The CDR3 loop reads CATKQGALTEAFF. The CDR3 coding sequence is TGTGCCACCAAACAGGGGGCTCTCACTGAAGCTTTCTTT.

This clone was seen ten or more times. The chain employs TRBV7-3 and TRBJ2-2, with D possibly matching TRBD2 (5 bases). V shed 2 bases and J shed 8 bases, with 9 bases lying between them. Germline V gene lookup returns CDR1 SGHTA and CDR2 FQGTGA. The CDR3 is made up of 13 amino acids. CDR3 sequence: CASSLSGEGELFF. Here the CDR3 DNA reads TGTGCCAGCAGCTTATCCGGGGAAGGGGAGCTGTTTTTT. The whole variable domain, remainder taken from reference TRBV7-3 and TRBJ2-2, is GAGVSQTPSNKVTEKGKYVELRCDPISGHTALYWYRQSLGQGPEFLIYFQGTGAADDSGLPNDRFFAVRPEGSVSTLKIQRTERGDSAVYLCASSLSGEGELFFGEGSRLTVL.